What follows are 13 T cell receptor beta chains derived from one specimen sequenced in a study of blood T cell repertoires in COVID-19 (dated by TCRdb to 2018 to 2021). Libraries were prepared through the immunoSEQ multiplex PCR assay. TCRdb holds this immuneACCESS table with in-frame rearrangements only. Some clones are missing; in checked studies, unresolved V genes explain under half, and the rest has no known cause. The sample contains around 140,000 clones, approximately 90% of them found a single time. The biggest ten clones account for roughly 1.5% of the sample. Sequencing used peripheral blood. Source of these receptors: a human donor in a cohort sampled during active COVID-19.

The V call is TRBV18, the J call TRBJ2-4, with a tentative D call TRBD1 (6 bases). Trimming removed 2 bases from V and 1 base from J, with 9 bases in between. The germline V gene has CDR1 KGHSH and CDR2 LQKENI. The CDR3 has 15 residues. Here the CDR3 reads CASSPYRVAKNIQYF. Written as DNA, the CDR3 is TGTGCCAGCTCACCATACAGGGTTGCCAAAAACATTCAGTACTTC. The full variable domain, completed using reference TRBV18 and TRBJ2-4, is NAGVMQNPRHLVRRRGQEARLRCSPMKGHSHVYWYRQLPEEGLKFMVYLQKENIIDESGMPKERFSAEFPKEGPSILRIQQVVRGDSAAYFCASSPYRVAKNIQYFGAGTRLSVL.

The rearrangement joins TRBV15 to TRBJ1-3; the D gene is possibly TRBD1 (6 bases). Looked up from germline, CDR1 is LNHNV and CDR2 is YYDKDF (reference sequence). This CDR3 spans 15 amino acids. V gave up 0 bases and J gave up 2 bases, with 8 bases separating them. The chain's CDR3 is CATSRDQGTGNTIYF. The CDR3 DNA reads as TGTGCCACCAGCAGAGATCAGGGGACTGGAAACACCATATATTTT. Full variable domain (missing parts from reference TRBV15 and TRBJ1-3): DAMVIQNPRYQVTQFGKPVTLSCSQTLNHNVMYWYQQKSSQAPKLLFHYYDKDFNNEADTPDNFQSRRPNTSFCFLDIRSPGLGDTAMYLCATSRDQGTGNTIYFGEGSWLTVV.

Comments on this clone: Other DNA sequences of this sample code for an identical CDR3. V gene TRBV15 combines with J gene TRBJ2-2; D unclear. Per the germline V gene, CDR1 is LNHNV and CDR2 is YYDKDF (reference sequence). Trimming left V 3 bases short and J 2 bases short, with 7 bases between. This CDR3 comprises 14 residues. This chain's CDR3 is CATSRRENTGELFF. CDR3 nucleotides: TGTGCCACCAGCAGGAGAGAAAACACCGGGGAGCTGTTTTTT.

V is TRBV7-9 and J is TRBJ2-3; 8 nucleotides agree with TRBD1. The J segment lost 1 base and the V segment lost 4 bases, leaving 7 bases of the junction unmatched. Looked up from germline, CDR1 is SEHNR and CDR2 is FQNEAQ (reference sequence). The CDR3 loop spans 16 amino acids. CDR3 coding DNA: TGTGCCAGCAGCTACGACAGGGGTAGAGGCACAGATACGCAGTATTTT. It yields the protein CASSYDRGRGTDTQYF.

J is TRBJ2-2 and V is TRBV6-5, with a possible D match to TRBD2 (5 bases). V gave up 8 bases and J gave up 5 bases, with 12 bases separating them. Germline loops: CDR1 MNHEY, CDR2 SVGAGI. The CDR3 runs to 13 residues. As DNA, the CDR3 is TGTGCCAGCCGGCAAACTAGGACCGGGGAGCTGTTTTTT. It yields the protein CASRQTRTGELFF.

The chain employs TRBV10-3 and TRBJ2-7; tentative D call: TRBD2 (7 bases). Trimming pared 10 bases from V and 2 bases from J, leaving 18 bases between. The CDR3 sequence is 14 residues long. Germline CDR1 reads ENHRY; CDR2 reads SYGVKD. The CDR3 sequence is CATIRGGDPYEQYF. The CDR3 nucleotides are TGTGCCACCATCCGAGGGGGGGACCCCTACGAGCAGTACTTC.

As DNA, the CDR3 is TGTGCCAGCAGCTTTAGCGGGGGGGCCGGAGAGACCCAGTACTTC. This gives the protein CASSFSGGAGETQYF. The rearrangement links TRBV6-6 to TRBJ2-5; 11 bases are a match to TRBD2. Germline V gene lookup returns CDR1 MNHNY and CDR2 SVGAGI (reference sequence). V shed 6 bases, J shed 4 bases, and the junction held 7 bases outside the gene matches. The CDR3 length is 15 residues.

V gene TRBV5-1 combines with J gene TRBJ2-2, with a weak D call TRBD2 (6 bases). Germline lookup yields CDR1 SGHRS and CDR2 YFSETQ. Trimming left V 1 base short and J 2 bases short, with 9 bases between. The CDR3 length is 15 residues. CDR3 nucleotide sequence: TGCGCCAGCAGCTTGACGGGGGACAACACCGGGGAGCTGTTTTTT. Protein product: CASSLTGDNTGELFF.

The genes are TRBV6-5 and TRBJ2-5; TRBD2 might be the D (6 bases). Germline V gene data show CDR1 as MNHEY and CDR2 as SVGAGI. CDR3 length equals 13 residues. V lost 8 bases to trimming and J lost 5 bases, with 15 bases between them. The CDR3 coding sequence is TGTGCCAGCCGCCAACTAGCAGGGGAGACCCAGTACTTC. Its protein product is CASRQLAGETQYF.

The chain's CDR3 is CASSLMGVSTGELFF. As DNA, the CDR3 is TGTGCCAGCAGCTTAATGGGAGTGAGCACCGGGGAGCTGTTTTTT. The V call is TRBV7-8, the J call TRBJ2-2; D possibly corresponds to TRBD2 (5 bases). CDR1 and CDR2 from the germline V gene are SGHVS and FQNEAQ. The CDR3 runs 15 residues. V lost 2 bases, J lost 4 bases, and 11 bases lay in between. Based on the CDR3 plus reference TRBV7-8 and TRBJ2-2, the full variable domain is GAGVSQSPRYKVAKRGQDVALRCDPISGHVSLFWYQQALGQGPEFLTYFQNEAQLDKSGLPSDRFFAERPEGSVSTLKIQRTQQEDSAVYLCASSLMGVSTGELFFGEGSRLTVL.

This clone was found a few times. The V call is TRBV15, the J call TRBJ2-3; the D gene is possibly TRBD1 (5 bases). Per the germline V gene, CDR1 is LNHNV and CDR2 is YYDKDF (reference sequence). Trimming removed 2 bases from V and 1 base from J, with 13 bases in between. The CDR3 has 16 amino acids. The CDR3 DNA sequence: TGTGCCACCAGCAGAACCCAGGGTGGGGGCACAGATACGCAGTATTTT. Its protein product is CATSRTQGGGTDTQYF.

This clone was counted only a few times. The gene calls are TRBV4-2 and TRBJ1-6, with D unresolved. The germline V and J ends were trimmed by 0 bases and 0 bases, with 12 bases remaining between them. The length of the CDR3 is 18 residues. Germline V lookup: CDR1 LGHNA, CDR2 YNFKEQ. CDR3 coding DNA: TGTGCCAGCAGCCAAGAAGAGTCAGGAGGCTCCTATAATTCACCCCTCCACTTT. Amino acid sequence: CASSQEESGGSYNSPLHF.

The rearrangement uses TRBV15 and TRBJ2-7; 10 nucleotides agree with TRBD1. The CDR3 extends over 16 amino acids. CDR1 is LNHNV, CDR2 YYDKDF, per germline (reference sequence). V lost 1 base, J lost 5 bases, and 8 bases stayed unmatched. The CDR3: CATSRGSRQGANEQYF. The CDR3 DNA reads as TGTGCCACCAGCAGAGGCTCACGACAGGGGGCCAACGAGCAGTACTTC.